A selection of T cell receptor beta chains follows, all from one sample in a study of T cells in Graves' hyperthyroidism and ophthalmopathy. From the multiplex PCR reads, TCRdb called clonotypes with MiXCR, one entry per CDR3 protein. The data hold about 400,000 distinct CDR3 sequences, with more than 13% observed a single time. The sample consisted of blood. The receptors originated from a woman aged 25-40 years with Graves' hyperthyroidism. Both conserved end residues are part of each CDR3. The D gene is left open where the match is weak. The size entry is marked missing in some rows and otherwise reads once, few, many or a size class.

>TRBJ2-5|.|many|TRBV28
TGTGCCAGCAGTTTACTCGCAGGGATGGGAGAGACCCAGTACTTC
CASSLLAGMGETQYF
>TRBJ2-5|.|many|TRBV7-2
TGTGCCAGCAGCTCCTACGGGGAAGAGACCCAGTACTTC
CASSSYGEETQYF
>TRBJ1-2|TRBD1|many|TRBV3-1
TGTGCCAGCAGCCTGGGGACAGGAACTTATGGCTACACCTTC
CASSLGTGTYGYTF
>TRBJ2-7|TRBD1|.|TRBV28
TGTGCCAGCAGACAAAGGACAGGGGGCTACGAGCAGTACTTC
CASRQRTGGYEQYF
>TRBJ2-7|TRBD1|many|TRBV28
TGTGCCAGCAGGAAAAACAGGGGCAACCTCTCCTACGAGCAGTACTTC
CASRKNRGNLSYEQYF
>TRBJ2-7|TRBD2|many|TRBV6-1
TGTGCCAGCAGACGGGGGGACGAGCAGTACTTC
CASRRGDEQYF
>TRBJ2-7|TRBD1|few|TRBV10-1
TGCGCCAGCAGTGATCCTCGGGACAGGGGCCACGAGCAGTACTTC
CASSDPRDRGHEQYF
>TRBJ1-1|TRBD1|.|TRBV9
TGTGCCAGCAGCGCTTACGGGACAGGAATGAACACTGAAGCTTTCTTT
CASSAYGTGMNTEAFF
>TRBJ2-7|.|few|TRBV20-1
TGCAGTGCGTACCCGGGTAATAAACCCTACGAGCAGTACTTC
CSAYPGNKPYEQYF
>TRBJ2-2|TRBD1|.|TRBV9
TGTGCCAGCAGCGCGACAGGGGCGACAACGGGGGAGCTGTTTTTT
CASSATGATTGELFF
>TRBJ2-1|TRBD2|many|TRBV5-1
TGCGCCAGCAGCTTGCAAGCGGGAGGGCCTAACTACAATGAGCAGTTCTTC
CASSLQAGGPNYNEQFF
>TRBJ1-6|.|.|TRBV27
TGTGCCAGCAGTTTATGGGGCGGTAATTCACCCCTCCACTTT
CASSLWGGNSPLHF
>TRBJ2-1|.|many|TRBV30
TGTGCCTGGAGTGTACTGTCAGGGGCCCACAATGAGCAGTTCTTC
CAWSVLSGAHNEQFF
>TRBJ2-5|TRBD2|many|TRBV6-2/TRBV6-3
TGTGCCAGCAGTTACGTTCCTCTACTAGCGGGATCGAGAGAGACCCAGTACTTC
CASSYVPLLAGSRETQYF
>TRBJ2-1|TRBD2|.|TRBV9
TGTGCCAGCCCGGGACTAGCGAGTGTCAATGAGCAGTTCTTC
CASPGLASVNEQFF
>TRBJ1-2|.|.|TRBV4-1
TGCGCCAGCAGCCAAGACTTCATCCAGATTTACACCTTC
CASSQDFIQIYTF
>TRBJ2-2|.|.|TRBV6-1
TGTGCCAGCACCAACGGCGGGACGAACACCGGGGAGCTGTTTTTT
CASTNGGTNTGELFF
>TRBJ1-2|.|many|TRBV27
TGTGCCAGCAGTCCCCAGGACAGAGGGCTTCTCTATGGCTACACCTTC
CASSPQDRGLLYGYTF
>TRBJ1-1|TRBD1|.|TRBV29-1
TGCAGCGTTGAGGCCGGGACAGGATGGAACACTGAAGCTTTCTTT
CSVEAGTGWNTEAFF
>TRBJ1-5|.|.|TRBV10-3
TGTGCCATCAGTGAGGGGGCCAGCAATCAGCCCCAGCATTTT
CAISEGASNQPQHF
>TRBJ1-1|.|many|TRBV20-1
TGCAGTGCTAGAGATAAACGAGTGAACACTGAAGCTTTCTTT
CSARDKRVNTEAFF
>TRBJ2-1|TRBD2|.|TRBV10-1
TGCGCCAGCAGATGCGCGGGAGGGCCAAGCTCCTACAATGAGCAGTTCTTC
CASRCAGGPSSYNEQFF
>TRBJ2-1|TRBD1|few|TRBV28
TGTGCCAGCAGTTTATGGGAGCAGGGGGCCTATGAGCAGTTCTTC
CASSLWEQGAYEQFF
>TRBJ2-3|TRBD2|many|TRBV2
TGTGCCAGCAGCATCGGGACTACCACAGATACGCAGTATTTT
CASSIGTTTDTQYF
>TRBJ2-5|.|.|TRBV29-1
TGCAGCGTTGGAGGGCTAGGTGTTGAGACCCAGTACTTC
CSVGGLGVETQYF